This T cell receptor (beta chain) comes out of a study of blood T cell repertoires in COVID-19. The CDR3 has 13 amino acids. V was cut by 6 bases and J by 6 bases, with 12 bases left in between. Germline-derived CDR1 and CDR2 are SNHLY and FYNNEI. The method was immunoSEQ multiplex PCR; TCRdb's version includes in-frame clones alone and lacks a portion of them. The sample holds about 51,000 clones, 65% to 85% seen once. Specimen: peripheral blood. The source is a man aged 50-59 years with acute or convalescent COVID-19. V gene TRBV2 combines with J gene TRBJ1-5, with a weak D call TRBD1 (5 bases). CDR3 sequence reads: CASSSGTVQPQHF. CDR3 bases: TGTGCCAGCAGCAGCGGGACTGTTCAGCCCCAGCATTTT.